The subject of this entry is one TCR beta chain. Its target antigen remains unknown. The sample holds no much larger clone one base away, and base qualities are not on file. This entry belongs to a study of vaccination effects on CD4 cells after COVID-19 (dated by TCRdb to the early 2020s). At the level of the whole study: In the ViraFEST assay, PBMC were stimulated with viral peptide pools, and antigen-specific CD4+ T cell clonotypes were then identified by expansion using TCR sequencing. Participants received two doses of either the BNT162b2 or the mRNA-1273 mRNA SARS-CoV-2 vaccine. Pre-vaccine samples were collected from a couple of convalescent patients 16 days and one week before the first dose, corresponding to 142 and 148 days after COVID-19 diagnosis. About 2 million PBMC per well were cultured in IMDM with around 5.3% human AB serum, 10 IU/ml IL-2 and gentamicin, plus 10 ug/ml peptides. SARS-CoV-2 spike-specific CD4+ TCR repertoires from before and after mRNA vaccination were compared in COVID-19 convalescent patients and in infection-naive vaccine recipients. The full study included around ten COVID-19 convalescent patients and a few SARS-CoV-2-naive healthy vaccine recipients. Cultures from other donors in the study were sequenced with the Oncomine TCR Beta short-read assay on an Illumina iSeq 100.

The receptor library was made with the immunoSEQ multiplex PCR assay. DNA from the cultured, isolated CD4+ T cells was subjected to TCR beta CDR3 sequencing. The original pipeline was this. The analysis removed non-productive TCR sequences, trimmed reads to the CDR3 region, and retained only CDR3s that were 7 or more amino acids long. Antigen-specific clonotypes were identified with the MANAFEST web app by comparing expansion in peptide wells against reference cultures. To be called positive, a clone needed expansion at FDR<0.05 compared with the reference and with all other wells, an odds ratio greater than 5, and a frequency greater than 0.1% in two replicate wells. Clonotypes significantly expanded in SARS-CoV-2 spike wells and in at least one common cold coronavirus spike condition were defined as cross-reactive. CDR3 similarity was assessed by Levenshtein distance using the stringdist R package, and unrooted trees were constructed with ape in R 3.6.1. TCRdb provides this immuneACCESS table in a form limited to in-frame rearrangements. Some clones are lacking; in checked studies, under half of them reflect an unresolved V gene, and why the rest are absent is not known. That table gives V, J and clone size, and the DNA gave D and trimming. For this sample there are some 50,000 clones; roughly four fifths appear just once. Jointly, the top ten make up around 7.9% of the sample.

After around 10 days of culture, CD4+ T cells were isolated with the EasySep CD4+ T cell isolation kit. PCR-confirmed SARS-CoV-2 infection had occurred in convalescent patients between March and December 2020, before the Alpha, Beta and Delta variants emerged in the United States. Half of the culture medium was replaced with fresh IL-2-containing medium on days 3 and 7. Unless otherwise noted, each peptide stimulation condition was cultured in triplicate wells. Using Ficoll-Paque Plus gradient centrifugation, PBMC were separated from whole blood and then either used fresh or cryopreserved at -140C. Genomic DNA was extracted from cultured CD4+ T cells with the QIAamp micro DNA kit. Broader findings and caveats from the paper: In convalescent patients, the post-vaccine spike-reactive repertoire consisted mainly of new vaccine-induced clones, largely distinct from infection-induced clones. Limitations of the study were the small number of convalescent patients and the absence of early post-infection timepoints. Both infection-induced and vaccine-induced clones contracted markedly at late post-vaccination timepoints, which is consistent with waning T cell responses.

The CDR3 covers 17 residues, taking in both the cysteine and the phenylalanine. CDR3 DNA is the only sequence kept; it has 51 bases, read in frame from the first base. According to the germline V gene (reference sequence), CDR1 reads LGHDT and CDR2 reads YNNKEL. Trimming takes 4 bases from V and 1 base from J, and the germline ends sit 18 bases apart. The sample consisted of CD4+ T cells from PBMCs cultured without peptide, taken before COVID-19 vaccination. The sequence was collected from a human donor who had a prior SARS-CoV-2 infection. The chain couples TRBV3-1 (or the pseudogene TRBV3-2) to TRBJ2-3; the D gene is unclear. This receptor has the CDR3 CASSPSTASPRTDTQYF. Read as DNA, the sequence is TGTGCCAGCAGCCCCTCAACGGCCTCCCCGCGCACAGATACGCAGTATTTT.